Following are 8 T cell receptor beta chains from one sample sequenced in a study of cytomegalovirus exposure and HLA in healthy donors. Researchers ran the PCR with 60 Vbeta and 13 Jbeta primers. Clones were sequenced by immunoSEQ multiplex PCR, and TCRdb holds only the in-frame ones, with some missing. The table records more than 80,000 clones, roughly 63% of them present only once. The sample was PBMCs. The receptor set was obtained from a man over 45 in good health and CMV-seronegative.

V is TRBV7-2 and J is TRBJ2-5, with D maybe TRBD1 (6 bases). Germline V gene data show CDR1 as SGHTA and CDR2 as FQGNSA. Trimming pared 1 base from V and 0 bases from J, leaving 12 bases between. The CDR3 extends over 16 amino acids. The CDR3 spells CASSLDPRGYQETQYF. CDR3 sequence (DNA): TGTGCCAGCAGCTTAGATCCCAGGGGATACCAAGAGACCCAGTACTTC. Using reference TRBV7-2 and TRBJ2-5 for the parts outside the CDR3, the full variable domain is GAGVSQSPSNKVTEKGKDVELRCDPISGHTALYWYRQSLGQGLEFLIYFQGNSAPDKSGLPSDRFSAERTGGSVSTLTIQRTQQEDSAVYLCASSLDPRGYQETQYFGPGTRLLVL.

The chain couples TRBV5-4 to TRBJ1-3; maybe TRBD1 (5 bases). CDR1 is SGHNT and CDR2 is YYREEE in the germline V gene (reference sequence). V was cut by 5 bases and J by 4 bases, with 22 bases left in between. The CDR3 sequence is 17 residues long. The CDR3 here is CASSSGGAKGYGNTIYF. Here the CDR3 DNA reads TGTGCCAGCAGTTCGGGCGGGGCCAAAGGGTACGGAAACACCATATATTTT.

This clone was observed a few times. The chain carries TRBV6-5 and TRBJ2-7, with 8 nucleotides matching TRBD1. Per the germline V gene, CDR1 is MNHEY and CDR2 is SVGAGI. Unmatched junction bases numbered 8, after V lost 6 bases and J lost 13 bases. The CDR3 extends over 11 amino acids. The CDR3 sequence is CASSRQGFEYF. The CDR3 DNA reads TGTGCCAGCAGCCGACAGGGGTTTGAATACTTC.

CDR3 in amino acids: CASSLAQGQPQHF. The CDR3 DNA follows: TGTGCCAGCAGCTTAGCGCAGGGTCAGCCCCAGCATTTT. The V call is TRBV7-8, the J call TRBJ1-5, with D possibly being TRBD1 (5 bases). The germline V gene has CDR1 SGHVS and CDR2 FQNEAQ. Trimming left V 0 bases short and J 6 bases short, with 6 bases between. The CDR3 is 13 residues long.

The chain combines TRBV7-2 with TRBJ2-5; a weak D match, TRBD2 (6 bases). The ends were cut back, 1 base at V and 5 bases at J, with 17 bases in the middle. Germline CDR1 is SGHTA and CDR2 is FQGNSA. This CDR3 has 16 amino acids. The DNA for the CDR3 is TGTGCCAGCAGCTTAGGCCCCCTAGCGACGGGGGAGACCCAGTACTTC. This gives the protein CASSLGPLATGETQYF. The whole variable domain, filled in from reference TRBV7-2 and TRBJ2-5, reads GAGVSQSPSNKVTEKGKDVELRCDPISGHTALYWYRQSLGQGLEFLIYFQGNSAPDKSGLPSDRFSAERTGGSVSTLTIQRTQQEDSAVYLCASSLGPLATGETQYFGPGTRLLVL.

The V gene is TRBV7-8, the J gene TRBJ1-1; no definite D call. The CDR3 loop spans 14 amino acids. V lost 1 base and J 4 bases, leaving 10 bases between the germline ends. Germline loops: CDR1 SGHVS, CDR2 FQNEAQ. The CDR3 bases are TGTGCCAGCAGCTTAGGGGCAGTACTCACTGAAGCTTTCTTT. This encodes CASSLGAVLTEAFF.

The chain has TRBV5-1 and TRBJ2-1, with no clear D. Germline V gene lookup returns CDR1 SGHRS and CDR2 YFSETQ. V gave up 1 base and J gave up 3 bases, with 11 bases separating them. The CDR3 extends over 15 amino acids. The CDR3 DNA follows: TGCGCCAGCAGCTTGATGGTGGGCGACTACAATGAGCAGTTCTTC. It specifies CASSLMVGDYNEQFF. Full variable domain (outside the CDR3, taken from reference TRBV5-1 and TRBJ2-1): KAGVTQTPRYLIKTRGQQVTLSCSPISGHRSVSWYQQTPGQGLQFLFEYFSETQRNKGNFPGRFSGRQFSNSRSEMNVSTLELGDSALYLCASSLMVGDYNEQFFGPGTRLTVL.

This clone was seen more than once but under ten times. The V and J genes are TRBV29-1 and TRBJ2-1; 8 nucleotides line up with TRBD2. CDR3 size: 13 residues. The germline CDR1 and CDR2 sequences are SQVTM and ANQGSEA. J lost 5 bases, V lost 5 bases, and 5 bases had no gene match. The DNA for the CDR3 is TGCAGCGTTAAGCGGGGGAAAAACAATGAGCAGTTCTTC. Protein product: CSVKRGKNNEQFF.